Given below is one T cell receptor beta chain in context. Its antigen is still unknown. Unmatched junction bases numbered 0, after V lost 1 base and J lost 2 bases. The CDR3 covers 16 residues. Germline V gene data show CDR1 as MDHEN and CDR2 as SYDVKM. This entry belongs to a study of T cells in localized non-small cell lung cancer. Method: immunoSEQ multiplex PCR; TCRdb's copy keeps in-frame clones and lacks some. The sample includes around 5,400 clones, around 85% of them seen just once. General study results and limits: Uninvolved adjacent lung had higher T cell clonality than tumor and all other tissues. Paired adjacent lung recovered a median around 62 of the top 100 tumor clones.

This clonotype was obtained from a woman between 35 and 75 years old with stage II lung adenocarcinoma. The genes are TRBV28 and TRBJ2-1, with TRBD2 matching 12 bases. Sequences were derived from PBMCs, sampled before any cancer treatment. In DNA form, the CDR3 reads TGTGCCAGCAGTTTATCTAGCGGGAGGGCCTACAATGAGCAGTTCTTC. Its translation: CASSLSSGRAYNEQFF.